These 9 T cell receptor beta chains came from one sample sequenced in a study of blood T cell repertoires in COVID-19. Only in-frame clones appear in the TCRdb table, and some are missing; sequencing was by immunoSEQ multiplex PCR. Here the sample spans about 190,000 clones, 80% to 90% being singletons. Sequencing input: peripheral blood. These receptors originate from a young man with acute or convalescent COVID-19.

The genes are TRBV21-1 and TRBJ2-1; the table assigns TRBD1, which was not confirmed against the DNA. TRBV21-1 is a known pseudogene. CDR3 size: 16 residues. For the CDR3, the DNA is TGTGCCAGCAGATTGGACAGGCGCGCGAGTTACAATGAGCAGTTCTTC. Translated: CASRLDRRASYNEQFF.

The chain is built from TRBV3-1 (or the pseudogene TRBV3-2) and TRBJ2-3, with unresolved D. The CDR3 consists of 15 residues. In germline, CDR1 is LGHDT, CDR2 YNNKEL (reference sequence). Trimming removed 5 bases from V and 4 bases from J, with 16 bases in between. CDR3 amino acids: CASSTHHLEADTQYF. The CDR3, as DNA: TGTGCCAGCAGCACACACCACTTAGAGGCAGATACGCAGTATTTT.

This clone was found a few times. The gene calls are TRBV29-1 and TRBJ1-5; 7 nucleotides line up with TRBD1. Germline CDR1 is SQVTM and CDR2 is ANQGSEA. The CDR3 has 13 amino acids. The V and J ends lost 5 bases and 5 bases, in that order; junction bases with no gene match: 6. Written as DNA, the CDR3 is TGCAGCGTTTCTTTCGGACAGGATCAGCCCCAGCATTTT. Translated, it gives CSVSFGQDQPQHF.

This clone was recorded only once. The chain combines TRBV28 with TRBJ2-7; D is unclear. The CDR3 covers 14 residues. V gave up 1 base and J gave up 1 base, with 8 bases separating them. Germline CDR1 reads MDHEN; CDR2 reads SYDVKM. As DNA, the CDR3 is TGTGCCAGCAGTTTATTCGGGTTTTCCTACGAGCAGTACTTC. Amino acid sequence: CASSLFGFSYEQYF.

V usage is TRBV6-6 and J usage is TRBJ1-5; weak D call: TRBD1 (6 bases). The CDR3 loop spans 15 amino acids. From germline, CDR1 is MNHNY and CDR2 SVGAGI (reference sequence). V was shortened by 0 bases and J by 3 bases, with 9 bases between the two germline ends. CDR3 sequence reads: CASSYSRGDNQPQHF. The CDR3 DNA follows: TGTGCCAGCAGTTACTCCAGGGGAGACAATCAGCCCCAGCATTTT.

The V call is TRBV12-3 or TRBV12-4, the J call TRBJ2-3; TRBD2 is a possible D gene (5 bases). The V gene lost 3 bases and the J gene lost 5 bases, with 9 bases spanning the gap. This CDR3 has 13 residues. CDR3 sequence: CASSFRGEDTQYF. The CDR3 coding sequence is TGTGCCAGCAGTTTTCGGGGAGAAGATACGCAGTATTTT.

The rearrangement joins TRBV27 to TRBJ2-7, with D perhaps TRBD2 (6 bases). Trimming shortened V by 3 bases and J by 3 bases, and 12 bases separated the two germline ends. The CDR3 covers 14 residues. The germline V gene has CDR1 MNHEY and CDR2 SMNVEV (reference sequence). The CDR3 region is CASSLAGRSYEQYF. In nucleotides, the CDR3 is TGTGCCAGCAGTTTGGCGGGACGGAGCTACGAGCAGTACTTC.

This clone was counted a single time. The chain joins TRBV15 to TRBJ1-3; no reliable D call. In germline, CDR1 is LNHNV, CDR2 YYDKDF (reference sequence). CDR3 size: 15 residues. Trimming stripped 5 bases from V and 7 bases from J, with 18 bases between. The CDR3 loop reads CATSLPASMENTIYF. Written as DNA, the CDR3 is TGTGCCACCAGCCTACCAGCGAGCATGGAGAACACCATATATTTT.

The CDR3, as DNA: TGTGCCAGCAGCTTAGCGGGACCGACCAACTACGAGCAGTACTTC. This sequence encodes CASSLAGPTNYEQYF. The chain has TRBV5-4 and TRBJ2-7; 7 bases line up with TRBD2. Germline assignment: CDR1 SGHNT and CDR2 YYREEE (reference sequence). With 2 bases clipped from V and 3 bases from J, the junction kept 8 bases outside the gene matches. This CDR3 has 15 amino acids.